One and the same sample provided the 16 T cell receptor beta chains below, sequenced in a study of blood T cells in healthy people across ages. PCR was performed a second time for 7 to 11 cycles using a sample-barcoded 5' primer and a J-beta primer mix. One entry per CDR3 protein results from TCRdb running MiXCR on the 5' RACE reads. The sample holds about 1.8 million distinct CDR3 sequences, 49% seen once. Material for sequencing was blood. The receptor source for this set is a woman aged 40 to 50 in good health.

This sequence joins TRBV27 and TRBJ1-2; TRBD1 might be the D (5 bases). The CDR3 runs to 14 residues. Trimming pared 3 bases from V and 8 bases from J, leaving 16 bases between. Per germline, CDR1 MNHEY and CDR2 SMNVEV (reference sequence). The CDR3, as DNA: TGTGCCAGCAGTTTTATTGGGACGCAGGAGGGCTACACCTTC. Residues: CASSFIGTQEGYTF.

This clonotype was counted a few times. CDR3 amino acids: CASKPGQGDYEQYF. As DNA, the CDR3 is TGCGCCAGCAAACCGGGACAGGGGGACTACGAGCAGTACTTC. The chain joins TRBV5-1 to TRBJ2-7; 11 nucleotides match TRBD1. Germline-derived CDR1 and CDR2 are SGHRS and YFSETQ. V shed 6 bases, J shed 3 bases, and the junction held 5 bases outside the gene matches. CDR3 length equals 14 residues.

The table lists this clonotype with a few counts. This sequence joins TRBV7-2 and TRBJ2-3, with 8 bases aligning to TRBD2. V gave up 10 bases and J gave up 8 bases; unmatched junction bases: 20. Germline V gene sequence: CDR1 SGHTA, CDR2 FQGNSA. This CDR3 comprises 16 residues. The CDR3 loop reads CATPASGGGPLATQYF. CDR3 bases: TGTGCCACCCCAGCTTCCGGGGGGGGCCCGTTGGCTACGCAGTATTTT.

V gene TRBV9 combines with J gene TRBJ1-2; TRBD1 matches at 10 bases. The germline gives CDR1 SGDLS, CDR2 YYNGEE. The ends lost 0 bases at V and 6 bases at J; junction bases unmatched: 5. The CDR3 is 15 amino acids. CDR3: CASSVVGQGMHGYTF. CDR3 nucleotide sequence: TGTGCCAGCAGCGTAGTGGGACAGGGGATGCATGGCTACACCTTC. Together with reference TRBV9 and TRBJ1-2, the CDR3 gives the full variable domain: DSGVTQTPKHLITATGQRVTLRCSPRSGDLSVYWYQQSLDQGLQFLIQYYNGEERAKGNILERFSAQQFPDLHSELNLSSLELGDSALYFCASSVVGQGMHGYTFGSGTRLTVV.

CDR3 nucleotide sequence: TGTGCCAGTAGTATTTCAGGGTTGGGCTACGAGCAGTACTTC. Translating gives CASSISGLGYEQYF. The chain combines TRBV19 with TRBJ2-7; maybe TRBD1 (5 bases). CDR1 LNHDA and CDR2 SQIVND come from the germline V gene (reference sequence). The CDR3 runs 14 residues. The V end lost 3 bases, the J end lost 3 bases, and 12 bases lay between the germline ends.

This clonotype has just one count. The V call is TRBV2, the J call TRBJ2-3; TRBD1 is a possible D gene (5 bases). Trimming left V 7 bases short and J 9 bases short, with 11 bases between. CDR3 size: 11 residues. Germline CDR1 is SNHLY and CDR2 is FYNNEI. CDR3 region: CASTRQSTQYF. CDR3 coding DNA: TGTGCCAGCACTAGACAGTCGACGCAGTATTTT.

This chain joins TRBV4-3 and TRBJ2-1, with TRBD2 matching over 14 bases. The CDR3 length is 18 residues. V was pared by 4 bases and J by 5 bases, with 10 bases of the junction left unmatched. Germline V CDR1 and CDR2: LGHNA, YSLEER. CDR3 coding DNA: TGCGCCAGCAGCCCCGTGACTAGCGGGGGGGCCCCGAACAATGAGCAGTTCTTC. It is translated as CASSPVTSGGAPNNEQFF.

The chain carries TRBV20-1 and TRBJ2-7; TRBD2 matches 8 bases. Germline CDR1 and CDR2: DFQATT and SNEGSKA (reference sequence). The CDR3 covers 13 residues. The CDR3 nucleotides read TGCAGCACATTAGCGGGGATGATCTACGAGCAGTACTTC. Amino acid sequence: CSTLAGMIYEQYF.

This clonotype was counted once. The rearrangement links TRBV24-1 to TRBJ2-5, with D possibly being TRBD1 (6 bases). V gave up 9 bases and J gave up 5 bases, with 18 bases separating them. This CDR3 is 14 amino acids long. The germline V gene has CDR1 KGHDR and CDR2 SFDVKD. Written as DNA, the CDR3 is TGTGCCACCTCCGGGACACCGCCCCGGGAGACCCAGTACTTC. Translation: CATSGTPPRETQYF.

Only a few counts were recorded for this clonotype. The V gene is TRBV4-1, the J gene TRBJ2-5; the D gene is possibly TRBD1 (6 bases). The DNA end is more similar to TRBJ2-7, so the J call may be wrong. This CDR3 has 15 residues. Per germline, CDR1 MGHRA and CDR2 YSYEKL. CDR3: CASSQGNRVRGEQYF. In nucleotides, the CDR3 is TGCGCCAGCAGCCAAGGCAACAGGGTGAGGGGCGAGCAGTACTTC.

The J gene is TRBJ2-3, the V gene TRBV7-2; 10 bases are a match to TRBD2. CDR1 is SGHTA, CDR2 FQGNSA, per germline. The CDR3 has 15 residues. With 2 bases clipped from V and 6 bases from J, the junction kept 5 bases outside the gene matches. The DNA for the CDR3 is TGTGCCAGCAGCTTACTAGCGGGGGTGTTTGATACGCAGTATTTT. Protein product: CASSLLAGVFDTQYF. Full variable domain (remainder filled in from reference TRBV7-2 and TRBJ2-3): GAGVSQSPSNKVTEKGKDVELRCDPISGHTALYWYRQSLGQGLEFLIYFQGNSAPDKSGLPSDRFSAERTGGSVSTLTIQRTQQEDSAVYLCASSLLAGVFDTQYFGPGTRLTVL.

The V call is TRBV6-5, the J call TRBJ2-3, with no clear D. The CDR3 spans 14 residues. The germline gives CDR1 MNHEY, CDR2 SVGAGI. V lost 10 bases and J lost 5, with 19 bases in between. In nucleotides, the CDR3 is TGTGCCATCGGGCGCCCTCGCGTCGGAGATACGCAGTATTTT. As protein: CAIGRPRVGDTQYF.

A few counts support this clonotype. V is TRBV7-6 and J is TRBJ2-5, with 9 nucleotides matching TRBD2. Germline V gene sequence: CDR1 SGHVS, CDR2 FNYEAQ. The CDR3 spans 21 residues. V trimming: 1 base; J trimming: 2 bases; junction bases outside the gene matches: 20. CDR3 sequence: CASSLGGSKRGARGQQETQYF. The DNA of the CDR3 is TGTGCCAGCAGCTTAGGAGGCTCGAAGCGGGGGGCTCGGGGACAACAAGAGACCCAGTACTTC.

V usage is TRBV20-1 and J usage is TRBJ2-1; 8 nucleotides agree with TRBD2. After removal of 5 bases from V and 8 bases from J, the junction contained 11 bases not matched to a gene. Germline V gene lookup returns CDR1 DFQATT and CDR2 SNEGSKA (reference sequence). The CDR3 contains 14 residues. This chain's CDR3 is CSAQRRLATHEQFF. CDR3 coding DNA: TGCAGTGCTCAGCGAAGACTAGCGACCCATGAGCAGTTCTTC.

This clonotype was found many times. The DNA of the CDR3 is TGCGCCAGCAGCGCCCGGGACAGGGTCCATGAGCAGTTCTTC. This encodes CASSARDRVHEQFF. The chain carries TRBV5-1 and TRBJ2-1, with 9 nucleotides matching TRBD1. Losses at the gene ends were 4 bases for V and 8 bases for J; bases not matched to a gene: 7. Germline V gives CDR1 SGHRS, CDR2 YFSETQ. This CDR3 has 14 residues.

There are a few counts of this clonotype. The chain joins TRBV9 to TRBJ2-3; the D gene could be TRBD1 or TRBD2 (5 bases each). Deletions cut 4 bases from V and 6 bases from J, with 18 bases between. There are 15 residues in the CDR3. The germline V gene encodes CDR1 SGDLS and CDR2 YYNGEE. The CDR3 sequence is CASSPPGRGVDTQYF. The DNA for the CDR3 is TGTGCCAGCAGCCCACCTGGGAGAGGGGTGGATACGCAGTATTTT.